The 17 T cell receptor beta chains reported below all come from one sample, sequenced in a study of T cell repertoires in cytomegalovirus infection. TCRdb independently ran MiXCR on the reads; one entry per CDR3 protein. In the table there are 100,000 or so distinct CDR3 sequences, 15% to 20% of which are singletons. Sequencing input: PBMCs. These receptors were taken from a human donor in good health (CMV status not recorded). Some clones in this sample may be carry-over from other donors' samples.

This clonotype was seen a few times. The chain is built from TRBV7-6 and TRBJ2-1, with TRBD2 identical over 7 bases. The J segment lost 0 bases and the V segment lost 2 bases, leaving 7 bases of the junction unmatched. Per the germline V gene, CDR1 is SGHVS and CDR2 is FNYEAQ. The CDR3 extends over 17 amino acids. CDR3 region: CASSLRSGGSSYNEQFF. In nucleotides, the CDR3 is TGTGCCAGCAGCTTACGGTCCGGGGGGAGCTCCTACAATGAGCAGTTCTTC.

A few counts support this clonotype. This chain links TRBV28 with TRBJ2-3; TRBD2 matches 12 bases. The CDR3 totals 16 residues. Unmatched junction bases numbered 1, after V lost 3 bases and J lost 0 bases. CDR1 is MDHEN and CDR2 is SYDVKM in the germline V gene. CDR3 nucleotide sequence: TGTGCCAGCAGTTTGGGACTAGCGGGTAGCACAGATACGCAGTATTTT. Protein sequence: CASSLGLAGSTDTQYF.

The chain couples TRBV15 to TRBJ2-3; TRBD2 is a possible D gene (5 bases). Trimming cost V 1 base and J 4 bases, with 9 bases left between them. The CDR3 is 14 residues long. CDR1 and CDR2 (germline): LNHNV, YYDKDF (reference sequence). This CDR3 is CATSRGLAPDTQYF. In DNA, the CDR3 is TGTGCCACCAGCAGAGGGCTAGCCCCAGATACGCAGTATTTT.

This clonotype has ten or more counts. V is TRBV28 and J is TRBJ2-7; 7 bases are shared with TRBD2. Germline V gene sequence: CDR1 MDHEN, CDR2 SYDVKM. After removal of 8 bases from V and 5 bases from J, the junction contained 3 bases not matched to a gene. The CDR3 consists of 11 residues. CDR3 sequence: CASLGGNEQYF. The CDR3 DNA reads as TGTGCCAGCCTGGGGGGGAACGAGCAGTACTTC.

CDR3 in amino acids: CASKLAGSTGELFF. CDR3 nucleotide sequence: TGTGCCAGCAAACTAGCGGGTTCCACCGGGGAGCTGTTTTTT. The J gene is TRBJ2-2, the V gene TRBV27; TRBD2 matches 9 bases. Germline CDR1 MNHEY, CDR2 SMNVEV (reference sequence). Trimming at V came to 7 bases and at J to 4 bases, leaving 4 bases not matched to a gene. The CDR3 extends over 14 amino acids.

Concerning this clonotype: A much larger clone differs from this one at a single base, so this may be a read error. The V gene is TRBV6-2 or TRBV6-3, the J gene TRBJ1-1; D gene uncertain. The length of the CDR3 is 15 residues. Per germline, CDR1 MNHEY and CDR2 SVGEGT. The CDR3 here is CASSYSSVGNAEAFF. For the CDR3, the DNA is TGTGCCAGCAGTTACTCGAGTGTGGGGAACGCTGAAGCTTTCTTT.

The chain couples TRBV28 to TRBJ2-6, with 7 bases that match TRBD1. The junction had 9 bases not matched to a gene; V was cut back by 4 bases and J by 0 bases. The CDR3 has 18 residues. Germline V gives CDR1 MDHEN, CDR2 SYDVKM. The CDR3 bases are TGTGCCAGCAGTTCCCCCGGGACAGCGCGCTCTGGGGCCAACGTCCTGACTTTC. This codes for CASSSPGTARSGANVLTF. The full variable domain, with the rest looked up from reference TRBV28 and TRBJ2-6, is DVKVTQSSRYLVKRTGEKVFLECVQDMDHENMFWYRQDPGLGLRLIYFSYDVKMKEKGDIPEGYSVSREKKERFSLILESASTNQTSMYLCASSSPGTARSGANVLTFGAGSRLTVL.

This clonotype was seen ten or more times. The CDR3 coding sequence is TGCAGTGCCTCGACAATAGCGGGGGGATACAATGAGCAGTTCTTC. Translating gives CSASTIAGGYNEQFF. The V gene is TRBV20-1, the J gene TRBJ2-1, with 10 bases matching TRBD2. The germline gives CDR1 DFQATT, CDR2 SNEGSKA (reference sequence). The ends lost 6 bases at V and 4 bases at J; junction bases unmatched: 9. There are 15 residues in the CDR3.

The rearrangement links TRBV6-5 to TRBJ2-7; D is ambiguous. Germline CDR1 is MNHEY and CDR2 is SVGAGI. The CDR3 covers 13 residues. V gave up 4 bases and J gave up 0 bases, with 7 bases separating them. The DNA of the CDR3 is TGTGCCAGCAGTTCTTACACCTCCTACGAGCAGTACTTC. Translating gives CASSSYTSYEQYF.

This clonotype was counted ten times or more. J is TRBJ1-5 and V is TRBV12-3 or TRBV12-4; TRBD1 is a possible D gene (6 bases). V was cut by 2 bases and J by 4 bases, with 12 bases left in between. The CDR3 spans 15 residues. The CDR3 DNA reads TGTGCCAGCAGTTTACATCGGGGACAAAATCAGCCCCAGCATTTT. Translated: CASSLHRGQNQPQHF.

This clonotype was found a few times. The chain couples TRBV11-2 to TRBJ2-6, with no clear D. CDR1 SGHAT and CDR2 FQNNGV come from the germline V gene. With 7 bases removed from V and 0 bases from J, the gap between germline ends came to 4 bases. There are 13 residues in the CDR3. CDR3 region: CASIPSGANVLTF. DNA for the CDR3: TGTGCCAGCATCCCCTCTGGGGCCAACGTCCTGACTTTC.

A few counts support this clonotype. The chain's CDR3 is CASSQAGLRRDTQYF. DNA for the CDR3: TGCGCCAGCAGCCAAGCGGGACTAAGGCGGGATACGCAGTATTTT. The chain employs TRBV4-1 and TRBJ2-3, with 7 bases aligning to TRBD2. CDR1 is MGHRA, CDR2 YSYEKL, per germline. V lost 1 base to trimming and J lost 6 bases; unmatched junction nucleotides: 7. CDR3 length equals 15 residues.

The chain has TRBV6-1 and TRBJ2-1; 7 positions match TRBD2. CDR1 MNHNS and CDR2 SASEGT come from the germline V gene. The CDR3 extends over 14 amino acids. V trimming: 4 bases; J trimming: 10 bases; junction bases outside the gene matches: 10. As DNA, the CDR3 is TGTGCCAGCAGTGTAACGGGCGGGGGTCCGGAGCAGTTCTTC. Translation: CASSVTGGGPEQFF.

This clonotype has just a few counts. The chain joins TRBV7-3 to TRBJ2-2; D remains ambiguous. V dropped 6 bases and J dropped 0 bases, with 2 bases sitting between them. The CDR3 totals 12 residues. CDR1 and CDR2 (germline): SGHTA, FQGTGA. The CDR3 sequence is CASRTNTGELFF. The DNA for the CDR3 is TGTGCCAGCAGGACGAACACCGGGGAGCTGTTTTTT.

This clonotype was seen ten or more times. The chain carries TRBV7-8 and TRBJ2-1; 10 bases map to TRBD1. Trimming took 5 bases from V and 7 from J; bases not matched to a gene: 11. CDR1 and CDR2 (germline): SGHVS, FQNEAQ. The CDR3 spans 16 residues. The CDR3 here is CASSHTRTGGDNEQFF. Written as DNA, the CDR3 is TGTGCCAGCAGCCATACGAGGACAGGGGGTGATAATGAGCAGTTCTTC.

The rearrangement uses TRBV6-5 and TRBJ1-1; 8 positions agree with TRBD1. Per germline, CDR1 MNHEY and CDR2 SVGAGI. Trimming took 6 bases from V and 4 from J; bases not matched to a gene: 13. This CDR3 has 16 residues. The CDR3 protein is CASRPKWDRRSTEAFF. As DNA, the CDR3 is TGTGCCAGCAGGCCAAAATGGGACAGGAGGAGCACTGAAGCTTTCTTT.

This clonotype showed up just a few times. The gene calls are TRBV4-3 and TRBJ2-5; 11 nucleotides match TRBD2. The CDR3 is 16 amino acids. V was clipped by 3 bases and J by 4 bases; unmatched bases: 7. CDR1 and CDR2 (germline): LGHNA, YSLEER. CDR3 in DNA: TGCGCCAGCAGCCAGACTAGCGGGGTCGCCCGAGAGACCCAGTACTTC. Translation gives CASSQTSGVARETQYF.